These T cell receptor beta chains were read from a single sample in a study of T cell repertoires in cytomegalovirus infection. No antigen is known for these receptors. TCRdb recomputed calls from the reads with MiXCR, one row per CDR3 protein. The table includes tens of thousands of distinct CDR3 sequences, more than 15% detected once. The sequenced sample was CD8+ T cells from cultured PBMCs, obtained from culture after CMV antigen stimulation. The receptors were gathered from a human donor in good health (CMV status not recorded). Some clones in this sample may be carry-over from other donors' samples. Both conserved end residues are part of each CDR3. A D gene is named only where the DNA matches it firmly. Size values are once, few and many counts, or a class for expanded clones, and some rows have none.

>many|TRBV28|TRBJ2-6|-
CASSTGSSGANVLTF
TGTGCCAGCAGTACCGGGTCCTCTGGGGCCAACGTCCTGACTTTC
>-|TRBV7-9|TRBJ2-7|TRBD1
CASSLLRDRGMYEQYF
TGTGCCAGCAGCTTACTCCGGGACAGGGGGATGTACGAGCAGTACTTC
>-|TRBV7-2|TRBJ2-5|-
CASSLEIEETQYF
TGTGCCAGCAGCTTAGAAATCGAAGAGACCCAGTACTTC
>-|TRBV6-6|TRBJ2-1|TRBD1
CASRDRGTYNEQFF
TGTGCCAGCAGGGACAGGGGTACCTACAATGAGCAGTTCTTC
>few|TRBV19|TRBJ2-7|-
CASNDALSYEQYF
TGTGCCAGTAACGATGCCCTCTCCTACGAGCAGTACTTC
>-|TRBV7-9|TRBJ2-3|-
CASSSLERSTDTQYF
TGTGCCAGCAGCTCCCTGGAGCGGAGCACAGATACGCAGTATTTT
>few|TRBV7-2|TRBJ2-3|-
CASSPLARRTDTQYF
TGTGCCAGCAGCCCTCTGGCCCGTCGCACAGATACGCAGTATTTT
>few|TRBV11-2|TRBJ2-2|TRBD2
CASSSIAGEGTGELFF
TGTGCCAGCAGCTCTATAGCGGGAGAGGGGACCGGGGAGCTGTTTTTT
>many|TRBV6-1|TRBJ1-1|-
CASSEGWNTEAFF
TGTGCCAGCAGTGAAGGGTGGAACACTGAAGCTTTCTTT
>-|TRBV7-3|TRBJ2-1|-
CASSLNSRNEQFF
TGTGCCAGCAGCTTAAATTCGCGCAATGAGCAGTTCTTC
>many|TRBV25-1|TRBJ1-1|-
CASLMGNTEAFF
TGTGCCAGCCTGATGGGAAACACTGAAGCTTTCTTT
>-|TRBV7-9|TRBJ1-1|-
CASSPRNPVGGKDTEAFF
TGTGCCAGCAGCCCCCGAAACCCTGTTGGGGGTAAAGACACTGAAGCTTTCTTT
>-|TRBV6-4|TRBJ1-1|-
CASSDGAGDFTEAFF
TGTGCCAGCAGTGACGGGGCAGGGGATTTCACTGAAGCTTTCTTT
>many|TRBV5-8|TRBJ2-5|-
CASSLNIQETQYF
TGTGCCAGCAGCTTGAACATCCAAGAGACCCAGTACTTC
>few|TRBV19|TRBJ2-1|-
CASSKSDSLNEQFF
TGTGCCAGTAGTAAATCTGACAGCCTCAATGAGCAGTTCTTC
>few|TRBV4-2|TRBJ2-1|-
CGSSQGWEHGPNEQFF
TGTGGCAGCAGCCAAGGGTGGGAGCATGGGCCCAATGAGCAGTTCTTC
>few|TRBV7-2|TRBJ1-5|-
CASSLVAESYSNQPQHF
TGTGCCAGCAGCTTAGTGGCGGAATCCTATAGCAATCAGCCCCAGCATTTT
>few|TRBV6-8|TRBJ1-1|-
CASSSGIEAFF
TGTGCCAGCAGTTCCGGGATTGAAGCTTTCTTT
>-|TRBV7-6|TRBJ2-5|TRBD1
CASSRGQGKTQYF
TGTGCCAGCAGTCGCGGACAGGGGAAGACCCAGTACTTC
>few|TRBV4-1|TRBJ2-2|TRBD2
CASSQDGSGRGPTGELFF
TGCGCCAGCAGCCAAGATGGGAGCGGGAGGGGCCCCACCGGGGAGCTGTTTTTT
>few|TRBV7-9|TRBJ1-4|-
CASSFPALNEKLFF
TGTGCCAGCAGCTTCCCGGCCCTAAATGAAAAACTGTTTTTT
>few|TRBV7-2|TRBJ1-5|TRBD1
CASSLGTGVNQPQHF
TGTGCCAGCAGCCTCGGGACAGGAGTCAATCAGCCCCAGCATTTT
>few|TRBV27|TRBJ2-3|-
CASSSDDPFGDTQYF
TGTGCCAGCAGTTCCGACGACCCTTTTGGAGATACGCAGTATTTT
>-|TRBV7-8|TRBJ2-2|-
CASSLVVTGRAGELFF
TGTGCCAGCAGCTTAGTTGTAACAGGGAGGGCCGGGGAGCTGTTTTTT
>-|TRBV12-3/TRBV12-4|TRBJ2-7|-
CASSSGSYEQYF
TGTGCCAGCAGCTCCGGCTCCTACGAGCAGTACTTC
>few|TRBV4-2|TRBJ2-7|-
CASSHSWPEAKYEQYF
TGTGCCAGCAGCCACAGCTGGCCAGAGGCAAAATACGAGCAGTACTTC
>few|TRBV7-9|TRBJ2-3|-
CASSSRDFFTDTQYF
TGTGCCAGCAGCTCCAGGGACTTCTTCACAGATACGCAGTATTTT
>-|TRBV12-5|TRBJ2-7|TRBD2
CASGSGLRGGYEQYF
TGTGCTAGTGGTTCGGGACTGCGGGGGGGCTACGAGCAGTACTTC
>few|TRBV12-3/TRBV12-4|TRBJ2-2|-
CASSTDINTGELFF
TGTGCCAGCAGCACGGATATAAACACCGGGGAGCTGTTTTTT
>few|TRBV7-2|TRBJ2-1|TRBD2
CASSLERAGAYNEQFF
TGTGCCAGCAGCTTAGAGCGGGCGGGGGCCTACAATGAGCAGTTCTTC
>-|TRBV7-2|TRBJ2-5|-
CASSLNKAETQYF
TGTGCCAGCAGCCTAAATAAGGCAGAGACCCAGTACTTC
>-|TRBV7-9|TRBJ2-3|-
CASSFTDTQYF
TGTGCCAGCAGCTTCACGGATACGCAGTATTTT
>few|TRBV7-3|TRBJ2-2|-
CASSSSGGARTGELFF
TGTGCCAGCAGCTCGTCAGGCGGAGCGAGAACCGGGGAGCTGTTTTTT
>many|TRBV5-6|TRBJ1-1|-
CASSVWNTEAFF
TGTGCCAGCAGTGTATGGAACACTGAAGCTTTCTTT
>few|TRBV20-1|TRBJ2-1|-
CSARDLAVPSSYNEQFF
TGCAGTGCTAGAGATCTCGCGGTACCGAGCTCCTACAATGAGCAGTTCTTC
>once|TRBV7-4|TRBJ2-5|TRBD2
CASSLKGLAETQYF
TGTGCCAGCAGCTTAAAGGGACTAGCGGAGACCCAGTACTTC
>-|TRBV5-6|TRBJ2-7|-
CASSLKIGHEQYF
TGTGCCAGCAGCTTGAAGATAGGCCACGAGCAGTACTTC